This T cell receptor (beta chain) comes out of a study of cytomegalovirus exposure and HLA in healthy donors. Study findings and constraints: Later, an analysis found that TCR clusters from the first cohort tended to co-occur in the 90 to 150 validation repertoires. In vitro experiments confirmed that a few CMV-associated chains were specific for CMV antigens.

Of note for this clone: Its target is not known.

The donors were in the roughly 130-subject validation cohort; that cohort was separate from the roughly 730-subject first cohort. Sequenced by immunoSEQ multiplex PCR; TCRdb stores in-frame clones only, minus some. The table shows 100,000 to 150,000 clones, with roughly 84% occurring only once. The CDR3 is 14 amino acids. V was pared by 2 bases and J by 1 base, with 8 bases between. CDR1 and CDR2 from the germline V gene are KGHSH and LQKENI. The receptor was derived from a woman under 40 in good health and CMV-seronegative. Material for sequencing was PBMCs. V usage is TRBV18 and J usage is TRBJ1-1; D perhaps matches TRBD1 (5 bases). The CDR3 loop reads CASSPTGANTEAFF. Written as DNA, the CDR3 is TGTGCCAGCTCACCAACAGGAGCGAACACTGAAGCTTTCTTT.